Listed below are T cell receptor beta chains from one sample, sequenced in a study of blood T cell repertoires in COVID-19. Profiled with immunoSEQ multiplex PCR; TCRdb holds only in-frame clones, not every one. The top ten hold approximately 1.3% of the sample, which has a few hundred thousand clones, 84% seen once. The sample taken for sequencing was peripheral blood. The source is a woman between 40 and 50 years old who had recovered from COVID-19. Each CDR3 is given with its conserved first and last residue. The order of the fields is D gene, V gene, clone size, J gene, CDR3 protein, CDR3 DNA. D genes are given only for firm matches. Clone size is stated in some rows and not others, as once, few, many or a class when expanded.

d_call: TRBD1
v_call: TRBV7-2
clone_size: .
j_call: TRBJ1-5
cdr3_aa: CASSSSGGTQPQHF
cdr3_nt: TGTGCCAGCAGCTCGTCAGGGGGAACTCAGCCCCAGCATTTT

d_call: .
v_call: TRBV12-3/TRBV12-4
clone_size: .
j_call: TRBJ1-6
cdr3_aa: CASSFSDNSPLHF
cdr3_nt: TGTGCCAGCAGTTTTTCAGATAATTCACCCCTCCACTTT

d_call: .
v_call: TRBV5-8
clone_size: few
j_call: TRBJ2-1
cdr3_aa: CASSLAGSNEQFF
cdr3_nt: TGTGCCAGCAGCTTGGCAGGGTCCAATGAGCAGTTCTTC

d_call: TRBD2
v_call: TRBV5-1
clone_size: .
j_call: TRBJ2-7
cdr3_aa: CASSPLGGGTYEQYF
cdr3_nt: TGCGCCAGCAGCCCACTCGGCGGGGGTACCTACGAGCAGTACTTC

d_call: .
v_call: TRBV5-6
clone_size: .
j_call: TRBJ1-4
cdr3_aa: CASSWFDSIGNEKLFF
cdr3_nt: TGTGCCAGCAGCTGGTTTGACAGCATAGGAAATGAAAAACTGTTTTTT

d_call: TRBD1
v_call: TRBV19
clone_size: .
j_call: TRBJ2-7
cdr3_aa: CASTAGTGPPYEQYF
cdr3_nt: TGTGCCAGTACTGCAGGGACAGGACCCCCCTACGAGCAGTACTTC

d_call: .
v_call: TRBV2
clone_size: .
j_call: TRBJ1-2
cdr3_aa: CASGRLKGGGGYTF
cdr3_nt: TGTGCCAGCGGGCGGTTGAAGGGCGGAGGTGGCTACACCTTC

d_call: TRBD1
v_call: TRBV28
clone_size: .
j_call: TRBJ2-1
cdr3_aa: CASSLGTVGINEQFF
cdr3_nt: TGTGCCAGCAGTTTGGGGACAGTGGGGATCAATGAGCAGTTCTTC

d_call: .
v_call: TRBV4-1
clone_size: .
j_call: TRBJ1-2
cdr3_aa: CASSQGHMGRDYGYTF
cdr3_nt: TGCGCCAGCAGCCAAGGGCACATGGGCAGAGACTATGGCTACACCTTC

d_call: .
v_call: TRBV7-9
clone_size: few
j_call: TRBJ1-1
cdr3_aa: CASRPGTTNTEAFF
cdr3_nt: TGTGCCAGCAGGCCCGGGACAACGAACACTGAAGCTTTCTTT

d_call: .
v_call: TRBV19
clone_size: .
j_call: TRBJ2-3
cdr3_aa: CASSPNRNRETDTQYF
cdr3_nt: TGTGCCAGTAGCCCCAACCGGAACAGAGAAACAGATACGCAGTATTTT

d_call: .
v_call: TRBV2
clone_size: many
j_call: TRBJ1-1
cdr3_aa: CASRADRLNTEAFF
cdr3_nt: TGTGCCAGCAGAGCGGACAGATTGAACACTGAAGCTTTCTTT

d_call: .
v_call: TRBV7-2
clone_size: .
j_call: TRBJ1-1
cdr3_aa: CASSLDRRGTEGAFF
cdr3_nt: TGTGCCAGCAGCTTAGATCGTCGCGGGACGGAGGGAGCTTTCTTT

d_call: TRBD1
v_call: TRBV5-1
clone_size: .
j_call: TRBJ1-1
cdr3_aa: CASSAGQEWLNTEAFF
cdr3_nt: TGCGCCAGCAGTGCCGGACAGGAGTGGTTGAACACTGAAGCTTTCTTT

d_call: .
v_call: TRBV18
clone_size: many
j_call: TRBJ1-3
cdr3_aa: CASSPPNRFLKYGSWDTIYF
cdr3_nt: TGTGCCAGCTCACCACCTAACAGGTTCCTAAAGTACGGCTCTTGGGACACCATATATTTT

d_call: .
v_call: TRBV12-3/TRBV12-4
clone_size: .
j_call: TRBJ1-5
cdr3_aa: CASSPSNQPQHF
cdr3_nt: TGTGCCAGCAGTCCCTCCAATCAGCCCCAGCATTTT

d_call: .
v_call: TRBV7-9
clone_size: few
j_call: TRBJ1-1
cdr3_aa: CASSLQGMGTEAFF
cdr3_nt: TGTGCCAGCAGCCTACAGGGAATGGGAACTGAAGCTTTCTTT

d_call: TRBD2
v_call: TRBV19
clone_size: once
j_call: TRBJ2-1
cdr3_aa: CASSMSGTAGLADYNEQFF
cdr3_nt: TGTGCCAGTAGCATGTCAGGGACCGCGGGACTAGCGGACTACAATGAGCAGTTCTTC

d_call: .
v_call: TRBV19
clone_size: .
j_call: TRBJ2-4
cdr3_aa: CASASEGVKNIQYF
cdr3_nt: TGTGCGAGCGCCTCAGAGGGGGTGAAAAACATTCAGTACTTC

d_call: .
v_call: TRBV7-2
clone_size: .
j_call: TRBJ2-5
cdr3_aa: CASSRDGVETQYF
cdr3_nt: TGTGCCAGCAGCCGGGATGGGGTCGAGACCCAGTACTTC

d_call: .
v_call: TRBV7-2
clone_size: .
j_call: TRBJ2-1
cdr3_aa: CASSLKADWITDEQFF
cdr3_nt: TGTGCCAGCAGCTTGAAGGCCGACTGGATTACGGATGAGCAGTTCTTC

d_call: .
v_call: TRBV3-1/TRBV3-2
clone_size: once
j_call: TRBJ1-3
cdr3_aa: CASSQDFGGSGNTIYF
cdr3_nt: TGTGCCAGCAGCCAAGATTTCGGGGGCTCTGGAAACACCATATATTTT

d_call: TRBD1
v_call: TRBV6-5
clone_size: .
j_call: TRBJ1-2
cdr3_aa: CASRTPGQGAEGYTF
cdr3_nt: TGTGCCAGCAGAACACCGGGACAGGGGGCCGAAGGCTACACCTTC

d_call: .
v_call: TRBV28
clone_size: .
j_call: TRBJ1-6
cdr3_aa: CASSPAAGSNSPLHF
cdr3_nt: TGTGCCAGCAGTCCGGCGGCAGGGTCAAATTCACCCCTCCACTTT

d_call: TRBD1
v_call: TRBV7-3
clone_size: .
j_call: TRBJ2-1
cdr3_aa: CASSSQGAYNEQFF
cdr3_nt: TGTGCCAGCAGCTCGCAGGGGGCTTACAATGAGCAGTTCTTC

d_call: TRBD2
v_call: TRBV11-3
clone_size: .
j_call: TRBJ2-5
cdr3_aa: CASSERGIVETQYF
cdr3_nt: TGTGCCAGCAGTGAGCGGGGTATTGTCGAGACCCAGTACTTC

d_call: TRBD1
v_call: TRBV9
clone_size: .
j_call: TRBJ1-6
cdr3_aa: CASSASDRAYSPLHF
cdr3_nt: TGTGCCAGCAGCGCCTCTGACAGGGCCTATTCACCCCTCCACTTT

d_call: .
v_call: TRBV7-9
clone_size: .
j_call: TRBJ2-1
cdr3_aa: CASSLGQGGVIYNEQFF
cdr3_nt: TGTGCCAGCAGCTTAGGGCAGGGGGGTGTTATCTACAATGAGCAGTTCTTC

d_call: TRBD2
v_call: TRBV7-6
clone_size: .
j_call: TRBJ2-2
cdr3_aa: CASSPRSGGAVNTGELFF
cdr3_nt: TGTGCCAGCAGCCCCCGGAGCGGGGGGGCCGTCAACACCGGGGAGCTGTTTTTT

d_call: .
v_call: TRBV2
clone_size: .
j_call: TRBJ1-1
cdr3_aa: CASSELGGEAFF
cdr3_nt: TGTGCCAGCAGTGAACTGGGGGGAGAAGCTTTCTTT

d_call: .
v_call: TRBV12-3/TRBV12-4
clone_size: .
j_call: TRBJ1-5
cdr3_aa: CASSAYSQPQHF
cdr3_nt: TGTGCCAGCAGCGCCTATAGTCAGCCCCAGCATTTT

d_call: TRBD1
v_call: TRBV11-3
clone_size: .
j_call: TRBJ2-6
cdr3_aa: CASSPGTGDSGANVLTF
cdr3_nt: TGTGCCAGCAGCCCTGGGACAGGGGACTCTGGGGCCAACGTCCTGACTTTC

d_call: TRBD1
v_call: TRBV4-1
clone_size: .
j_call: TRBJ2-2
cdr3_aa: CASSQGSGGIIGELFF
cdr3_nt: TGCGCCAGCAGCCAAGGGTCAGGGGGCATAATCGGGGAGCTGTTTTTT

d_call: .
v_call: TRBV19
clone_size: .
j_call: TRBJ2-2
cdr3_aa: CASSFIVWTTHTGELFF
cdr3_nt: TGTGCCAGTAGCTTTATAGTCTGGACTACACACACCGGGGAGCTGTTTTTT

d_call: TRBD1
v_call: TRBV3-1/TRBV3-2
clone_size: .
j_call: TRBJ1-1
cdr3_aa: CASSQDTRTGVTFF
cdr3_nt: TGTGCCAGCAGCCAAGATACACGGACAGGGGTTACTTTCTTT

d_call: TRBD2
v_call: TRBV6-6
clone_size: .
j_call: TRBJ2-3
cdr3_aa: CASSRNRESLAGGQGDTQYF
cdr3_nt: TGTGCCAGCAGTCGTAACCGGGAATCCTTGGCGGGGGGGCAAGGAGATACGCAGTATTTT

d_call: .
v_call: TRBV7-9
clone_size: .
j_call: TRBJ2-5
cdr3_aa: CASSTIGGPQETQYF
cdr3_nt: TGTGCCAGCAGCACCATAGGCGGGCCCCAAGAGACCCAGTACTTC

d_call: .
v_call: TRBV5-6
clone_size: .
j_call: TRBJ1-2
cdr3_aa: CASTTLGANYGYTF
cdr3_nt: TGTGCCAGCACCACCCTAGGGGCTAACTATGGCTACACCTTC

d_call: .
v_call: TRBV5-5
clone_size: .
j_call: TRBJ1-2
cdr3_aa: CASRYGGPYGYTF
cdr3_nt: TGTGCCAGCAGATACGGGGGGCCCTATGGCTACACCTTC

d_call: TRBD1
v_call: TRBV7-2
clone_size: .
j_call: TRBJ1-2
cdr3_aa: CASSLGQGHGYTF
cdr3_nt: TGTGCCAGCAGCCTGGGACAGGGCCATGGCTACACCTTC

d_call: .
v_call: TRBV6-2/TRBV6-3
clone_size: .
j_call: TRBJ1-1
cdr3_aa: CASSYLGETEAFF
cdr3_nt: TGTGCCAGCAGTTACCTCGGGGAGACTGAAGCTTTCTTT

d_call: .
v_call: TRBV18
clone_size: once
j_call: TRBJ2-5
cdr3_aa: CASSSGFQETQYF
cdr3_nt: TGTGCCAGCTCATCGGGGTTCCAAGAGACCCAGTACTTC

d_call: TRBD2
v_call: TRBV25-1
clone_size: .
j_call: TRBJ2-1
cdr3_aa: CASSDTSGGHTYNEQFF
cdr3_nt: TGTGCCAGCAGTGACACTAGCGGGGGACATACCTACAATGAGCAGTTCTTC

d_call: .
v_call: TRBV12-5
clone_size: .
j_call: TRBJ2-5
cdr3_aa: CASGGKYPGLPLETQYF
cdr3_nt: TGTGCTAGTGGTGGGAAGTACCCGGGACTTCCCCTGGAGACCCAGTACTTC

d_call: TRBD2
v_call: TRBV11-3
clone_size: .
j_call: TRBJ2-1
cdr3_aa: CASSSRGVGEQFF
cdr3_nt: TGTGCCAGCAGTTCCCGGGGGGTGGGTGAGCAGTTCTTC

d_call: .
v_call: TRBV6-5
clone_size: few
j_call: TRBJ1-1
cdr3_aa: CASSYLQGGWNYEAFF
cdr3_nt: TGTGCCAGCAGTTACTTACAGGGAGGGTGGAACTATGAAGCTTTCTTT